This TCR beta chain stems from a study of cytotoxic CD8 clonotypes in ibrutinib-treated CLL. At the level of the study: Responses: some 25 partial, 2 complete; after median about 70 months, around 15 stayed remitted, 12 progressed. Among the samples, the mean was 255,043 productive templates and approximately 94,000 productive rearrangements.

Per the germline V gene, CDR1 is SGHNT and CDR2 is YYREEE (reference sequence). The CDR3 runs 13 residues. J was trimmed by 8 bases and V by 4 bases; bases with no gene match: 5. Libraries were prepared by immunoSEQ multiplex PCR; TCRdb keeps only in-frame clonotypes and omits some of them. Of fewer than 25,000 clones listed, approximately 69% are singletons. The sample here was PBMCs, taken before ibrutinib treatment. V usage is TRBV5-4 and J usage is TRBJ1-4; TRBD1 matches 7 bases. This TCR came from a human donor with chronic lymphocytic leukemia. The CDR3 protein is CASSAGQEEKLFF. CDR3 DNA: TGTGCCAGCAGCGCTGGACAGGAGGAAAAACTGTTTTTT.